The T cell receptor (beta chain) described here comes from a study of radiotherapy plus CTLA-4 blockade in lung cancer. Here immunoSEQ multiplex PCR was the method, and the copy in TCRdb shows in-frame clones only, minus some. Of 30,000 to 40,000 clones listed, approximately 85% are singletons. A word on this clone: Its specificity is not known.

Germline V gene data show CDR1 as SGHDT and CDR2 as YYEEEE. V lost 2 bases to trimming and J lost 4 bases; unmatched junction nucleotides: 5. The CDR3 contains 16 residues. General study results and limits: After treatment with radiotherapy plus ipilimumab, TCR clones that came from the tumor expanded in blood.

This rearrangement joins TRBV5-6 to TRBJ2-3, with 12 nucleotides matching TRBD2. The starting material was peripheral blood, obtained from a patient treated with radiotherapy plus ipilimumab. The receptor comes from a human donor with non-small cell lung cancer who had stable disease on radiotherapy plus ipilimumab. In DNA form, the CDR3 reads TGTGCCAGCAGCTTTACGACTAGCGGGAGTGCAGATACGCAGTATTTT. Translated: CASSFTTSGSADTQYF.